Listed below are T cell receptor beta chains from one sample, sequenced in a study of cytomegalovirus exposure and HLA in healthy donors. Libraries were prepared by immunoSEQ multiplex PCR; TCRdb keeps only in-frame clonotypes and omits some of them. The top ten hold approximately 23% of the sample, which has roughly 110,000 clones, roughly four fifths seen once. The source material was PBMCs. The receptor set was obtained from a man younger than 40 in good health and CMV-seropositive. Both conserved end residues are trimmed from each CDR3. Part of the rows lack a size; the others show once, few, many or a class for expanded clones.

TRBV4-1	NA	TRBJ2-1	ASSQAERGRYNEQF
TRBV6-5	NA	TRBJ1-5	ASSYSRDQPQH
TRBV18	NA	TRBJ2-1	ASSPLSGNNEQF
TRBV5-1	once	TRBJ2-1	ASSDSGYQHNEQF
TRBV19	few	TRBJ2-5	ASSTYVTGEETQY
TRBV28	NA	TRBJ2-1	ASSLRSAGSSYNEQF
TRBV2	NA	TRBJ2-6	ASSDSSGANVLT
TRBV5-6	NA	TRBJ2-1	ASSLGWGLSSYNEQF
TRBV10-1	NA	TRBJ2-5	ASRQYSEGWSGEY
TRBV30	few	TRBJ2-7	AWSVGGASYEQY
TRBV5-1	NA	TRBJ2-2	ASSLYFSGELF
TRBV4-1	NA	TRBJ1-1	ASSHPQQNTEAF
TRBV18	NA	TRBJ1-3	ASSPTGENTIY
TRBV18	NA	TRBJ2-2	ASSPMASGRTGELF
TRBV5-1	once	TRBJ2-7	ASSLDGTAYEQY
TRBV7-2	NA	TRBJ2-1	ASSPNGGTWNEQF
TRBV5-1	NA	TRBJ1-1	ASSLEQGAYTGEAF
TRBV7-9	NA	TRBJ1-4	SSSSFGEKLF
TRBV28	NA	TRBJ2-7	ASSDSLSGEQY
TRBV11-2	NA	TRBJ2-1	ASSFRPDRAGEQF
TRBV15	NA	TRBJ1-2	ATSTSTGYGYT
TRBV7-8	NA	TRBJ1-4	ASSSGWEKLF
TRBV6-5	NA	TRBJ2-3	ANSGKGLGTDTQY
TRBV10-2	NA	TRBJ2-1	ASSMSGSYNEQF
TRBV7-2	once	TRBJ2-3	ASSAFGRLETQY
TRBV10-3	NA	TRBJ1-1	AISEPKGGPYEAF
TRBV4-1	NA	TRBJ1-5	ASSQIPGVQPQH
TRBV7-2	large	TRBJ2-2	ASSFDREVTGELF
TRBV4-1	once	TRBJ1-2	ASSHLEVTYGYT
TRBV30	NA	TRBJ1-2	AWIRQGVHGYT
TRBV30	once	TRBJ1-1	AWSGDRLNTEAF
TRBV12-5	NA	TRBJ1-6	ASGLRGDSPLH
TRBV7-3	NA	TRBJ2-3	ASSGTGDSTDTQY
TRBV4-2	few	TRBJ2-1	ASSLRLARYNEQF
TRBV5-6	NA	TRBJ1-1	ASSFLTGGLRTEAF
TRBV25-1	few	TRBJ1-5	ASSDREDGQPQH
TRBV11-1	NA	TRBJ1-1	ASSQPGQGLNTEAF
TRBV6-5	many	TRBJ2-3	ASSYWAGRGDTQY
TRBV27	NA	TRBJ1-2	ASSSNPGNGYT
TRBV4-1	NA	TRBJ2-3	ASSQESSAGGRDTQY
TRBV6-5	NA	TRBJ2-1	ASSYLAGGSDEQF
TRBV30	few	TRBJ1-2	AWSQGSYGYT
TRBV5-1	NA	NA	ASSTGTGSVEQY
TRBV10-1	few	TRBJ2-6	ASSDPRDRANVLT
TRBV30	NA	TRBJ2-7	AWSVHRGYEQY
TRBV6-1	NA	TRBJ2-1	ASSLGGSYNEQF
TRBV7-7	NA	TRBJ2-7	ASSLGRGGNPYEQY
TRBV7-6	NA	TRBJ1-4	ASSPGGNTNEKLF
TRBV11-3	NA	TRBJ2-4	ASSLGRGASKNIQY
TRBV7-2	NA	TRBJ2-6	ASSLRGQVYVSGANVLT
TRBV7-9	NA	TRBJ2-7	ASRDDGQLYEQY